These 19 T cell receptor beta chains came from one sample sequenced in a study of a mutant IDH1 vaccine in newly diagnosed glioma. TCRdb keeps only in-frame clones here, not all; method: immunoSEQ multiplex PCR. The profile shows 70,000 to 95,000 clones, approximately 80% of them singletons. Documented time point: baseline, week 1 (first vaccination visit). The treatment denotes: pre-vaccination baseline after standard-of-care therapy. The input for sequencing was PBMCs, taken from a glioma patient treated with radiotherapy, temozolomide or both. The receptors shown here come from a middle-aged man with glioma. Some clones in this sample may be carry-over from other donors' samples.

This clone was picked up one time. The CDR3 bases are TGTGCCAGCAGTGAAAGGTTAGAGTCCTACGAGCAGTACTTC. Protein sequence: CASSERLESYEQYF. This chain connects TRBV2 to TRBJ2-7; no clear D gene. The V and J ends lost 2 bases and 1 base respectively, with 9 bases between them. Per germline, CDR1 SNHLY and CDR2 FYNNEI. The CDR3 totals 14 residues.

CDR3 DNA sequence: TGTGCCAGCAGCCCAGGGGGGGGACTCAGGAACAATGAGCAGTTCTTC. This translates into CASSPGGGLRNNEQFF. The rearrangement joins TRBV7-2 to TRBJ2-1, with D possibly called TRBD1 or TRBD2 (7 bases each). CDR3 size: 16 residues. V was shortened by 5 bases and J by 5 bases, with 19 bases between the two germline ends. Germline CDR1 and CDR2: SGHTA and FQGNSA.

This clone has a single count. V and J are TRBV19 and TRBJ2-6; D unresolved. This CDR3 is 19 amino acids long. The germline gives CDR1 LNHDA, CDR2 SQIVND (reference sequence). V shed 0 bases and J shed 4 bases, with 19 bases lying between them. CDR3 loop: CASSIDLTISLSGANVLTF. Here the CDR3 DNA reads TGTGCCAGTAGTATAGATCTGACGATAAGTCTTTCCGGGGCCAACGTCCTGACTTTC.

This chain uses TRBV30 with TRBJ1-2, with 10 bases fitting TRBD1. The V gene end was trimmed by 2 bases and the J gene end by 10 bases; junction bases not matched to a gene: 10. This CDR3 is 14 amino acids long. Germline values: CDR1 GTSNPN, CDR2 SVGIG (reference sequence). This CDR3 reads CAWSLWDRGLHYTF. The CDR3 DNA reads as TGTGCCTGGAGTTTGTGGGACAGGGGTTTGCACTACACCTTC.

This chain links TRBV4-1 with TRBJ2-5, with 11 bases lining up with TRBD2. V was clipped by 0 bases and J by 5 bases; unmatched bases: 5. CDR1 and CDR2 (germline): MGHRA, YSYEKL. CDR3 length equals 16 residues. CDR3: CASSQDLAGGQETQYF. DNA for the CDR3: TGCGCCAGCAGCCAAGATTTAGCGGGGGGGCAGGAGACCCAGTACTTC.

The chain joins TRBV5-5 to TRBJ2-5, with TRBD1 as a possible D gene (5 bases). The CDR3 is 15 residues long. Germline CDR1 and CDR2: SGHKS and YYEKEE (reference sequence). V dropped 4 bases and J dropped 4 bases, with 17 bases sitting between them. CDR3 in amino acids: CASSDSGLSRETQYF. CDR3 in DNA: TGTGCCAGCAGCGATTCAGGGTTATCACGAGAGACCCAGTACTTC.

This clone was seen at least ten times. V is TRBV5-4 and J is TRBJ2-2, with 9 nucleotides matching TRBD1. The CDR3 contains 15 residues. V lost 4 bases, J lost 5 bases, and 6 bases stayed unmatched. Germline V CDR1 and CDR2: SGHNT, YYREEE (reference sequence). For the CDR3, the DNA is TGTGCCAGCAGCCCACAGGGGGCACTTACCGGGGAGCTGTTTTTT. Amino acid sequence: CASSPQGALTGELFF.

The chain is built from TRBV5-1 and TRBJ2-6; TRBD2 might be the D (5 bases). This CDR3 is 15 amino acids long. The germline V gene has CDR1 SGHRS and CDR2 YFSETQ. Between the trimmed V and J ends, which lost 0 bases and 4 bases, there was a span of 8 bases. In nucleotides, the CDR3 is TGCGCCAGCAGCTTGGCACCGGGGGGGGCCAACGTCCTGACTTTC. It yields the protein CASSLAPGGANVLTF.

The DNA for the CDR3 is TGTGCCAGCAGTCGCGGACTAGCGGGGGGATTCGATACGCAGTATTTT. It encodes CASSRGLAGGFDTQYF. The rearrangement uses TRBV7-7 and TRBJ2-3; 14 nucleotides agree with TRBD2. CDR1 SSHAT and CDR2 FNYEAQ come from the germline V gene (reference sequence). J lost 6 bases, V lost 6 bases, and 8 bases had no gene match. There are 16 residues in the CDR3.

The rearrangement joins TRBV29-1 to TRBJ2-5; 7 positions match TRBD1. The CDR3 length is 13 residues. CDR1 and CDR2 (germline): SQVTM, ANQGSEA. The trim removed 3 bases at V and 5 bases at J, leaving 6 bases unmatched. As DNA, the CDR3 is TGCAGCGTTGAGAAGACAGGGCCGGAGACCCAGTACTTC. Its protein is CSVEKTGPETQYF.

This clone was observed once. J is TRBJ1-1 and V is TRBV5-8; D perhaps matches TRBD1 (5 bases). Germline V gene data show CDR1 as SGHTS and CDR2 as YDEGEE. The V end lost 4 bases, the J end lost 0 bases, and 10 bases lay between the germline ends. CDR3 length: 14 amino acids. CDR3 amino acids: CASSVGQLNTEAFF. The CDR3 coding sequence is TGTGCCAGCAGCGTGGGGCAGTTGAACACTGAAGCTTTCTTT.

This clone was seen once. The chain employs TRBV19 and TRBJ1-6, with TRBD1 as a possible D gene (5 bases). There are 15 residues in the CDR3. V was cut by 5 bases and J by 6 bases, with 14 bases left in between. The germline V gene encodes CDR1 LNHDA and CDR2 SQIVND (reference sequence). This CDR3 reads CASSPSGAANSPLHF. Here the CDR3 DNA reads TGTGCCAGTAGTCCTTCCGGGGCAGCTAATTCACCCCTCCACTTT.

The chain employs TRBV5-6 and TRBJ1-5, with D hard to call. Per the germline V gene, CDR1 is SGHDT and CDR2 is YYEEEE. The CDR3 runs to 15 residues. The germline V and J ends were trimmed by 5 bases and 1 base, with 13 bases remaining between them. The CDR3, as DNA: TGTGCCAGCAGTCTTGAAGGCACGAGCAATCAGCCCCAGCATTTT. Encoded protein: CASSLEGTSNQPQHF.

The gene calls are TRBV2 and TRBJ1-2; TRBD1 might be the D (6 bases). Germline V gene sequence: CDR1 SNHLY, CDR2 FYNNEI. This CDR3 contains 12 residues. Between the trimmed V and J ends, which lost 10 bases and 4 bases, there was a span of 13 bases. The CDR3: CATKGDVYGYTF. CDR3 nucleotides: TGTGCCACCAAGGGGGATGTCTATGGCTACACCTTC.

With regard to this clone: The sample contains more than one DNA sequence encoding this CDR3. The chain couples TRBV7-9 to TRBJ1-5; 8 bases line up with TRBD1. V was clipped by 5 bases and J by 7 bases; unmatched bases: 7. Per the germline V gene, CDR1 is SEHNR and CDR2 is FQNEAQ (reference sequence). This CDR3 has 14 residues. CDR3 sequence reads: CASSLGQGGQPQHF. The DNA for the CDR3 is TGTGCCAGCAGCCTCGGACAGGGAGGACAGCCCCAGCATTTT.

The rearrangement links TRBV27 to TRBJ2-7; D possibly uses TRBD1 or TRBD2 (5 bases each). Germline loops: CDR1 MNHEY, CDR2 SMNVEV (reference sequence). The CDR3 loop spans 16 amino acids. V dropped 2 bases and J dropped 3 bases, with 17 bases sitting between them. The CDR3 reads CASSLQQAGKYYEQYF. The CDR3 DNA reads TGTGCCAGCAGTTTACAACAGGCCGGGAAATACTACGAGCAGTACTTC.

V gene TRBV2 combines with J gene TRBJ1-2, with 7 nucleotides matching TRBD1. V shed 6 bases and J 0 bases; nucleotides not matched to a gene: 4. The CDR3 sequence is 14 residues long. The germline CDR1 and CDR2 sequences are SNHLY and FYNNEI. This CDR3 is CASRRGQANYGYTF. DNA of the CDR3: TGTGCCAGCAGGCGCGGACAGGCTAACTATGGCTACACCTTC.

The V gene is TRBV6-5, the J gene TRBJ1-4; no reliable D call. CDR3 size: 15 residues. Between the trimmed V and J ends, which lost 0 bases and 0 bases, there was a span of 5 bases. The germline V gene has CDR1 MNHEY and CDR2 SVGAGI. The CDR3 loop is CASSYSDATNEKLFF. The DNA for the CDR3 is TGTGCCAGCAGTTACTCGGATGCAACTAATGAAAAACTGTTTTTT.

The rearrangement uses TRBV5-1 and TRBJ1-1; 10 bases map to TRBD1. Germline V CDR1 and CDR2: SGHRS, YFSETQ. The CDR3 covers 15 residues. V gave up 3 bases and J gave up 4 bases; unmatched junction bases: 6. The CDR3 loop is CASSSGGQGSTEAFF. Here the CDR3 DNA reads TGCGCCAGCAGCTCGGGGGGACAGGGGTCCACTGAAGCTTTCTTT.